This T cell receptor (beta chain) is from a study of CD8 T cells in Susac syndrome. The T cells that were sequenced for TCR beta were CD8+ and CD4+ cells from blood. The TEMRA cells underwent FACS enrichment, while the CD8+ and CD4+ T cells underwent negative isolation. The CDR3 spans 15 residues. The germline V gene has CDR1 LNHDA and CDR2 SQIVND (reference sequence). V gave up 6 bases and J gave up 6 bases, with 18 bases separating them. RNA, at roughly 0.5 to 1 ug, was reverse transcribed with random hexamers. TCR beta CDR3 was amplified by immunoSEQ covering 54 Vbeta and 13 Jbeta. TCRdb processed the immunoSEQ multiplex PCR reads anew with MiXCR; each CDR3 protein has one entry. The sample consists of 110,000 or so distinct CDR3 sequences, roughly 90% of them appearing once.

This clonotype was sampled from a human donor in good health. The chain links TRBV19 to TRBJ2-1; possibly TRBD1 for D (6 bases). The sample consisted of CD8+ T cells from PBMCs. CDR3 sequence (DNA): TGTGCCAGTAGCATGGTGGGGACAATCCTCAATGAGCAGTTCTTC. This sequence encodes CASSMVGTILNEQFF.